The 8 T cell receptor beta chains below all came from one sample that was sequenced in a study of human T cells and chemical hapten exposure. MiXCR, applied by TCRdb to the RACE reads, yields one record per CDR3 protein. The sample contains a few hundred thousand distinct CDR3 sequences, 7.5% to 8% of which appear only once. Time point specified: pre-sensitization, week 0. Treatment of the sample: therapeutic diphenylcyclopropenone sensitization with weekly scalp DPC. The sequences come from whole blood, collected in connection with sensitization to the hapten diphenylcyclopropenone (DPC). Receptor source: a man aged 18-30 years with alopecia areata. Some clones in this sample may be carry-over from other donors' samples.

The rearrangement uses TRBV19 and TRBJ2-5, with D tentatively TRBD1 (5 bases). The CDR3 runs 15 residues. Germline V lookup: CDR1 LNHDA, CDR2 SQIVND (reference sequence). V was cut by 3 bases and J by 0 bases, with 11 bases left in between. CDR3 DNA: TGTGCCAGTAGTATTTCAGGGCTAAACCAAGAGACCCAGTACTTC. Translating it yields CASSISGLNQETQYF. Full variable domain (remainder filled in from reference TRBV19 and TRBJ2-5): DGGITQSPKYLFRKEGQNVTLSCEQNLNHDAMYWYRQDPGQGLRLIYYSQIVNDFQKGDIAEGYSVSREKKESFPLTVTSAQKNPTAFYLCASSISGLNQETQYFGPGTRLLVL.

At least ten counts were recorded for this clonotype. The chain has TRBV7-2 and TRBJ2-3; 14 nucleotides line up with TRBD2. This CDR3 contains 14 residues. Germline V CDR1 and CDR2: SGHTA, FQGNSA. V dropped 8 bases and J dropped 6; count of bases not matched to a gene: 4. The CDR3 nucleotides read TGTGCCAGCTTGGGGACTAGCGGGGGTGATACGCAGTATTTT. This sequence encodes CASLGTSGGDTQYF.

Many counts were recorded for this clonotype. The chain links TRBV7-3 to TRBJ2-3; a possible D gene is TRBD2 (5 bases). Germline assignment: CDR1 SGHTA and CDR2 FQGTGA. The CDR3 spans 14 residues. V lost 5 bases, J lost 2 bases, and 11 bases lay in between. The CDR3 coding sequence is TGTGCCAGCAGCCCGGGGTCCTACACAGATACGCAGTATTTT. Protein product: CASSPGSYTDTQYF.

This clonotype was observed many times. The chain carries TRBV7-8 and TRBJ2-3; TRBD2 is a possible D gene (7 bases). Germline CDR1 and CDR2: SGHVS and FQNEAQ. The CDR3 runs to 17 residues. V lost 8 bases to trimming and J lost 4 bases, with 25 bases between them. The CDR3 loop is CASHLVGGRGSSDTQYF. The CDR3 DNA reads as TGTGCCAGCCACTTAGTTGGGGGGCGGGGGAGCTCAGATACGCAGTATTTT.

The chain joins TRBV28 to TRBJ2-1, with 9 bases aligning to TRBD1. The CDR3 is made up of 17 amino acids. J lost 1 base, V lost 4 bases, and 8 bases had no gene match. Germline-derived CDR1 and CDR2 are MDHEN and SYDVKM. CDR3 region: CASSSYGTGSSYNEQFF. The CDR3 nucleotides read TGTGCCAGCAGTTCATACGGGACAGGGAGTTCCTACAATGAGCAGTTCTTC.

This clonotype came up a few times. The chain couples TRBV6-1 to TRBJ1-2; 8 positions agree with TRBD1. With 0 bases clipped from V and 5 bases from J, the junction kept 5 bases outside the gene matches. The V gene's germline CDR1 is MNHNS and CDR2 SASEGT. The CDR3 spans 15 residues. The CDR3 is CASSEAPDRVYGYTF. The CDR3 DNA follows: TGTGCCAGCAGTGAAGCCCCGGACAGGGTTTATGGCTACACCTTC.

This chain connects TRBV29-1 to TRBJ1-1, with 8 bases matching TRBD1. Germline V CDR1 and CDR2: SQVTM, ANQGSEA. The CDR3 is made up of 14 amino acids. V was clipped by 7 bases and J by 4 bases; unmatched bases: 11. The DNA of the CDR3 is TGCAGCGCAAGGACAGGGCCGCGGGGCACTGAAGCTTTCTTT. Translating gives CSARTGPRGTEAFF.

This chain connects TRBV4-1 to TRBJ2-2; 11 bases line up with TRBD2. With 4 bases clipped from V and 3 bases from J, the junction kept 10 bases outside the gene matches. CDR1 MGHRA and CDR2 YSYEKL come from the germline V gene. The CDR3 is made up of 18 amino acids. The DNA of the CDR3 is TGCGCCAGCAGCCTGCAGATCCCACTAGCGGGAGACACCGGGGAGCTGTTTTTT. It codes for CASSLQIPLAGDTGELFF.